This TCR beta chain is drawn from a study of T cell clonality in common variable immunodeficiency. Study-level findings and limits: Common variable immunodeficiency TCR beta sequences reportedly had fewer deletions and N-nucleotide insertions.

Note on this clone: Its antigen is unknown. The read terminates 3 residues ahead of where the CDR3 ends, so the germline J gene completes it.

TCRdb keeps only in-frame clones here, not all; method: immunoSEQ multiplex PCR. The data show 6,500 to 8,500 clones, none appearing only once, with roughly 5% held by the ten largest. This CDR3 comprises 13 residues. CDR1 is SEHNR, CDR2 FQNEAQ, per germline (reference sequence). Deletions cut 3 bases from V and 2 bases from J, with 7 bases between. The V call is TRBV7-9, the J call TRBJ2-5; unclear D gene. Sequencing input: peripheral blood mononuclear cells. This clonotype was obtained from a human donor with common variable immunodeficiency. CDR3 bases read: TGTGCCAGCAGCTTCTATGAGCAAGAGACC. It specifies CASSFYEQET. The entire CDR3 sequence reads CASSFYEQETQYF.